The present TCR beta chain was sequenced within a study of Graves' ophthalmopathy and Graves' hyperthyroidism. Those donors who had ophthalmopathy presented with moderate-to-severe activity, a CAS of ≥3, a NOSPECS of ≥4 and a duration under 3 months. Of note for this clonotype: What it binds is unknown.

RNA transcripts were the source from which TCR beta CDR3 regions were amplified. In the first round, RT-PCR was carried out with HTBI primers, and a multiplex PCR formed the second round. TCRdb re-called the multiplex PCR reads through MiXCR, storing one row per CDR3 protein. Here the sample spans hundreds of thousands of distinct CDR3 sequences, roughly two fifths being singletons. CDR3 length equals 16 residues. Germline V lookup: CDR1 SQVTM, CDR2 ANQGSEA. Trimming took 2 bases from V and 2 from J, leaving 19 bases between them. Study-wide findings and caveats: A 13-signature model separated ophthalmopathy from stable hyperthyroidism, reaching 85% to 90% sensitivity and around 79% specificity cross-validated.

The sequenced sample consisted of peripheral blood. The chain recombines TRBV29-1 with TRBJ2-7, with TRBD2 as a possible D gene (5 bases). This sequence was found in an adult man with Graves' ophthalmopathy. CDR3 in amino acids: CSVEPPSPGVTYEQYF. In DNA, the CDR3 is TGCAGCGTTGAACCTCCAAGCCCCGGGGTAACCTACGAGCAGTACTTC.